This T cell receptor beta chain is from a study of blood T cell repertoires in COVID-19. Study-wide context: COVID-19 samples from acute and convalescent phases originated in the United States, Italy and Spain.

Trimming left V 5 bases short and J 0 bases short, with 11 bases between. The CDR3 is made up of 15 amino acids. CDR1 is SGHAT and CDR2 is FQNNGV in the germline V gene. Repertoires were generated with immunoSEQ multiplex PCR, while TCRdb's copy carries only in-frame clones and drops some. The sample includes about 300,000 clones, just over 85% of them seen just once. The sample comprised PBMCs or T cells enriched from blood (not recorded which). The chain combines TRBV11-2 with TRBJ1-3, with D possibly being TRBD1 (5 bases). This TCR derives from a man aged 25-40 years who had recovered from COVID-19. Written as DNA, the CDR3 is TGTGCCAGCAGCCTGGGGGGGGGCTCTGGAAACACCATATATTTT. It encodes CASSLGGGSGNTIYF.